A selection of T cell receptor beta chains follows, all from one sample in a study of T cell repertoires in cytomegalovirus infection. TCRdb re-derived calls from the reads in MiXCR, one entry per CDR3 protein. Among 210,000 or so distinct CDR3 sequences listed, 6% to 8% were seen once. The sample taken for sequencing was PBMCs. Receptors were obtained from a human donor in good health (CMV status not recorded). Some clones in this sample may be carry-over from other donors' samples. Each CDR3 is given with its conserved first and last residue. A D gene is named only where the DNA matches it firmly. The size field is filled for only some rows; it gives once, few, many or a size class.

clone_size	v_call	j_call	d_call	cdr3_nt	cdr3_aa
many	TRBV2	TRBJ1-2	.	TGTGCCAGCAGGGACGGGACGGCAATTAACTATGGCTACACCTTC	CASRDGTAINYGYTF
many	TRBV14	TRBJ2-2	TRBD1	TGTGCCAGCAGCCGTTTCGTGGGACAGGGGAACACCGGGGAGCTGTTTTTT	CASSRFVGQGNTGELFF
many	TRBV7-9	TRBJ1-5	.	TGTGCCAGCAGCTTCCCACAGGGTGGTCAGCCCCAGCATTTT	CASSFPQGGQPQHF
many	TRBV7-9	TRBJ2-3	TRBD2	TGTGCCAGCAGCTCGCTAGCGGGGGGGCCAGATACGCAGTATTTT	CASSSLAGGPDTQYF
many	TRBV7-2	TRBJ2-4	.	TGTGCCAGCAGCTTCGACTCAACGGGAAGGAAAAACATTCAGTACTTC	CASSFDSTGRKNIQYF
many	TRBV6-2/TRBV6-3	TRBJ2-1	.	TGTGCCAGCAGTTACCCCGGGGTCTATGATGCTGAGCAGTTCTTC	CASSYPGVYDAEQFF
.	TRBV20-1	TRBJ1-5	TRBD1	TGCAGTGCTCGCCGACAGGGAGATCAGCCCCAGCATTTT	CSARRQGDQPQHF
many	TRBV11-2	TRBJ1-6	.	TGTGCCAGCACCGTTGACGGACTTTATAATTCACCCCTCCACTTT	CASTVDGLYNSPLHF
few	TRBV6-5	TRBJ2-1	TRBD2	TGTGCCAGCAGTTACTCATTCTTGACTAGCGGGGTGGCGGATGAGCAGTTCTTC	CASSYSFLTSGVADEQFF
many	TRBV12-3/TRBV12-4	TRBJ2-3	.	TGTGCCAGCAAAGGACTACAGAGCACAGATACGCAGTATTTT	CASKGLQSTDTQYF
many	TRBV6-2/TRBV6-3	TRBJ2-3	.	TGTGCCAGCAGCCGCAGGGTAAATACGCAGTATTTT	CASSRRVNTQYF
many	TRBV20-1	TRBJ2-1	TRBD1	TGCAGTGCTAGGACAGGGCACAATGAGCAGTTCTTC	CSARTGHNEQFF
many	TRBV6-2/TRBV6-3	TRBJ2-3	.	TGTGCCAGCAGTGACTTCAAGGATACGCAGTATTTT	CASSDFKDTQYF